Presented here are 7 T cell receptor beta chains from one specimen sequenced in a study of T-cell reconstitution after alpha-beta-depleted transplantation in children. Unique molecular identifiers were incorporated when the TCRbeta library was constructed. TCRdb recomputed calls from the PCR reads with MiXCR, one row per CDR3 protein. The sample records about 540,000 distinct CDR3 sequences, approximately 16% being singletons. The sample was PBMCs from the stem cell graft donor, taken from the stem cell graft. All receptors derive from a human donor who donated a stem cell graft to a child with acute lymphoblastic leukemia.

There are a few counts of this clonotype. The chain is built from TRBV5-1 and TRBJ1-4; tentatively, D is TRBD1 (5 bases). Deletions cut 0 bases from V and 8 bases from J, with 14 bases between. CDR3 length: 15 residues. CDR1 is SGHRS, CDR2 YFSETQ, per germline. The CDR3 DNA reads as TGCGCCAGCAGCTTGGCGGGGCAGGGAGCCGAAAAACTGTTTTTT. It yields the protein CASSLAGQGAEKLFF.

The table lists this clonotype with a few counts. For the CDR3, the DNA is TGCAGCGTTGAAGCGCAACTCTATAGACAGGGTTACTCTCAAGAGACCCAGTACTTC. Residues: CSVEAQLYRQGYSQETQYF. The J gene is TRBJ2-5, the V gene TRBV29-1, with TRBD1 matching over 7 bases. The CDR3 totals 19 residues. With 1 base clipped from V and 2 bases from J, the junction kept 19 bases outside the gene matches. Germline V lookup: CDR1 SQVTM, CDR2 ANQGSEA.

The V call is TRBV20-1, the J call TRBJ2-1; 14 positions match TRBD2. The CDR3 is 17 residues long. The germline V gene encodes CDR1 DFQATT and CDR2 SNEGSKA (reference sequence). Losses at the gene ends were 5 bases for V and 4 bases for J; bases not matched to a gene: 10. CDR3 nucleotide sequence: TGCAGTGCTGTACCCCCGGGACTAGCGGGAGTTTACAATGAGCAGTTCTTC. As protein: CSAVPPGLAGVYNEQFF.

DNA of the CDR3: TGTGCCAGCAGACTGGCCGCGGGTGAGCAGTTCTTC. Residues: CASRLAAGEQFF. The V gene is TRBV2, the J gene TRBJ2-1, with a tentative D call TRBD2 (5 bases). CDR1 is SNHLY and CDR2 is FYNNEI in the germline V gene. The length of the CDR3 is 12 residues. Trimming took off 6 bases at V and 9 bases at J, with 12 bases between the two ends.

This chain connects TRBV12-3 or TRBV12-4 to TRBJ2-3; 11 bases match TRBD2. The CDR3 loop spans 16 amino acids. The ends lost 6 bases at V and 3 bases at J; junction bases unmatched: 8. CDR3: CASSRGASGRTDTQYF. The CDR3 coding sequence is TGTGCCAGCAGCAGAGGGGCTAGCGGGAGGACAGATACGCAGTATTTT.

This clonotype has only a few counts. One end of the junction does not line up with germline, which may come from a read error. This chain uses TRBV7-9 with TRBJ1-4; D might be TRBD1 (5 bases). Germline-derived CDR1 and CDR2 are SEHNR and FQNEAQ (reference sequence). The CDR3 covers 16 residues. The CDR3 here is CASSGPGTPGNGKLFF. The CDR3 DNA follows: TGTGCCAGCAGCGGCCCCGGGACTCCTGGGAATGGAAAACTGTTTTTT.

The V and J genes are TRBV15 and TRBJ2-3; 10 nucleotides agree with TRBD1. Germline V lookup: CDR1 LNHNV, CDR2 YYDKDF (reference sequence). The CDR3 covers 16 residues. V trimming: 1 base; J trimming: 5 bases; junction bases outside the gene matches: 6. As DNA, the CDR3 is TGTGCCACCAGCAGAGTCCCGGGACAGGGGCGAGATACGCAGTATTTT. Encoded protein: CATSRVPGQGRDTQYF.